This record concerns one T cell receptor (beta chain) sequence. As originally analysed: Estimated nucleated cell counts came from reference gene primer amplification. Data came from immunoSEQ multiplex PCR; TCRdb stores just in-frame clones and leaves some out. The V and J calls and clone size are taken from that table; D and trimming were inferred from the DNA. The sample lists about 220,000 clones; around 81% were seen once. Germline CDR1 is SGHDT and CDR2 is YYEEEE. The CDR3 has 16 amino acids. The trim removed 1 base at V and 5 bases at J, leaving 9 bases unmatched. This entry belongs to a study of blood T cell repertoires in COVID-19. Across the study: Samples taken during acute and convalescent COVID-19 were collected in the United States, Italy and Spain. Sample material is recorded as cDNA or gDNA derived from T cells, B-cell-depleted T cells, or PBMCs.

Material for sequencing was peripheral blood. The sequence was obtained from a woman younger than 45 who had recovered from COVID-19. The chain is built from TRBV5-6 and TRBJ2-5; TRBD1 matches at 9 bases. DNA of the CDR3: TGTGCCAGCAGCTTGTCCAACAGGGGGCAATTGGAGACCCAGTACTTC. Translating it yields CASSLSNRGQLETQYF.